This TCR beta chain was sequenced in a study of blood T cell repertoires in COVID-19. Study background: Acute-phase and convalescent COVID-19 samples originated in the United States, Italy and Spain. The analysed material was cDNA or gDNA that came from T cells, B-cell-depleted T cells, or PBMCs.

In the original processing: Amplification from reference gene primers served as the basis for estimated nucleated cell counts. Generated by immunoSEQ multiplex PCR, the TCRdb table keeps only in-frame clones and is missing some. The DNA gave D and trimming, while V, J and clone size come from that table. The sample contains some 150,000 clones, 87% of which appear only once. From germline, CDR1 is MDHEN and CDR2 SYDVKM. Trimming removed 8 bases from V and 0 bases from J; junction bases left unmatched: 7. The CDR3 totals 15 residues. Sequencing was carried out using peripheral blood. The sequence was collected from a woman aged 55-70 years who had recovered from COVID-19. V is TRBV28 and J is TRBJ1-1; 9 bases map to TRBD1. In DNA form, the CDR3 reads TGTGCCAGCTTCACAGGGGGCAGATTGAACACTGAAGCTTTCTTT. The encoded protein is CASFTGGRLNTEAFF.